The rows below give T cell receptor beta chains drawn from one sample of a study of blood T cell repertoires in COVID-19. Using immunoSEQ multiplex PCR, the repertoire was profiled, and TCRdb retains in-frame clones only, with some absent. The table shows tens of thousands of clones, with about four fifths occurring only once. The specimen sequenced was peripheral blood. These receptors were obtained from an older man with COVID-19, enrolled during active disease. Each CDR3 is given with its conserved first and last residue. D genes are given only for firm matches. The listing skips clone size in some rows; elsewhere it reads once, few, many or a size class.

d_call	v_call	clone_size	j_call	cdr3_nt	cdr3_aa
TRBD2	TRBV28	once	TRBJ2-7	TGTGCCAGCAGTTGGGGGGGGTACGAGCAGTACTTC	CASSWGGYEQYF
NA	TRBV14	NA	TRBJ1-5	TGTGCCAGCAGCCAACCTCCCGGGCCCCAGCATTTT	CASSQPPGPQHF
TRBD2	TRBV5-1	NA	TRBJ2-3	TGCGCCAGCAGCTTGACCGGGACTAGCGGGAGTAGGGCAGATACGCAGTATTTT	CASSLTGTSGSRADTQYF
NA	TRBV6-6	few	TRBJ2-7	TGTGCCAGCAGCCAGGGTTTCTACGAGCAGTACTTC	CASSQGFYEQYF
TRBD1	TRBV30	NA	TRBJ1-5	TGTGCCTGGCGGACAGGGTTCAATCAGCCCCAGCATTTT	CAWRTGFNQPQHF
NA	TRBV19	NA	TRBJ1-2	TGTGCCAGTAGTATCACCGGCAAAGGTCGACAGGTTGGCTACACCTTC	CASSITGKGRQVGYTF
NA	TRBV7-2	NA	TRBJ2-5	TGTGCCAGCAGCGTGATGGCGGGCGAGACCCAGTACTTC	CASSVMAGETQYF
TRBD1	TRBV19	NA	TRBJ1-2	TGTGCCAGTAGTAGGACAGGGACTTTTGGCTACACCTTC	CASSRTGTFGYTF
TRBD1	TRBV28	NA	TRBJ2-7	TGTGCCAGCAGTTTAGGGGGACAGGTCTACGAGCAGTACTTC	CASSLGGQVYEQYF
NA	TRBV6-6	few	TRBJ1-4	TGTGCCAGCAGTTACTCCACTGAGGAAAAACTGTTTTTT	CASSYSTEEKLFF
NA	TRBV9	NA	TRBJ2-7	TGTGCCAGCAGTGCTCTAGGACAGCCATACGAGCAGTACTTC	CASSALGQPYEQYF
NA	TRBV29-1	NA	TRBJ2-3	TGCAGCGTTGAACAGGCCACAGATACGCAGTATTTT	CSVEQATDTQYF
TRBD1	TRBV7-2	NA	TRBJ1-3	TGTGCCAGCAGCTTCCATCAAGGGACAGGGGGAAACACCATATATTTT	CASSFHQGTGGNTIYF
TRBD1	TRBV10-3	once	TRBJ2-7	TGTGCCATCAGTATGGGGGACAGGGGGACCTACGAGCAGTACTTC	CAISMGDRGTYEQYF
NA	TRBV12-3/TRBV12-4	NA	TRBJ1-2	TGTGCCAGCAGTTTAATGGGAGGTTATGGCTACACCTTC	CASSLMGGYGYTF
TRBD1	TRBV5-8	NA	TRBJ2-5	TGTGCCAGCAGCCCCTCTACAGGGGTGTGGGAGACCCAGTACTTC	CASSPSTGVWETQYF
TRBD2	TRBV7-9	NA	TRBJ2-7	TGTGCCAGCAGCCGGGGGGGAACCTACGAGCAGTACTTC	CASSRGGTYEQYF
TRBD2	TRBV6-2/TRBV6-3	NA	TRBJ2-1	TGTGCCAGCAGTTACGGGACTAGCGGGGAAGGGAATGAGCAGTTCTTC	CASSYGTSGEGNEQFF
NA	TRBV7-9	NA	TRBJ1-2	TGTGCCAGCAGCCCCGGGGGTAGGGACGGCTACACCTTC	CASSPGGRDGYTF
TRBD1	TRBV5-4	NA	TRBJ2-7	TGTGCCAGCAGCCAGGGACAGAGCTCCTACGAGCAGTACTTC	CASSQGQSSYEQYF
NA	TRBV28	NA	TRBJ1-1	TGTGCCAGCATCCCTTCGACTGGCACTGAAGCTTTCTTT	CASIPSTGTEAFF
NA	TRBV9	NA	TRBJ2-5	TGTGCCAGCAGCGTAGACCACTACCAAGAGACCCAGTACTTC	CASSVDHYQETQYF
TRBD1	TRBV12-5	few	TRBJ1-4	TGTGCTAGTGGCCGCTTTGGACAGGGCGAAAAACTGTTTTTT	CASGRFGQGEKLFF
TRBD1	TRBV6-5	many	TRBJ2-7	TGTGCCAGCAGTCCCGGGACAGGGGGCAATCTGGAGCAGTACTTC	CASSPGTGGNLEQYF
NA	TRBV19	NA	TRBJ2-3	TGTGCCAGTGTCAAGTCGGGGGTTTATAGCACAGATACGCAGTATTTT	CASVKSGVYSTDTQYF
NA	TRBV7-2	NA	TRBJ2-3	TGTGCCAGCAGCCCGTATACAGATACGCAGTATTTT	CASSPYTDTQYF
NA	TRBV20-1	NA	TRBJ1-1	TGCAGTGGGGAGGCGAACACTGAAGCTTTCTTT	CSGEANTEAFF
NA	TRBV5-1	NA	TRBJ1-3	TGCGCCAGCAGCCCTCGACAGCACAGCTCTGGAAACACCATATATTTT	CASSPRQHSSGNTIYF
NA	TRBV9	NA	TRBJ2-1	TGTGCCAGCAGCTCTGAGGGCACCTCCTACAATGAGCAGTTCTTC	CASSSEGTSYNEQFF
NA	TRBV7-2	NA	TRBJ2-7	TGTGCCAGCAGCCCGCAGGGCAGTCTTAGGGGTCGACGGTACGAGCAGTACTTC	CASSPQGSLRGRRYEQYF
TRBD2	TRBV10-1	NA	TRBJ2-1	TGCGCCAGCTGTGCCGGGGGGGGAGGTCGGGGGTCCTACAATGAGCAGTTCTTC	CASCAGGGGRGSYNEQFF
NA	TRBV19	few	TRBJ1-5	TGTGCCAGTACCAGCCAACAGGGAAGCAATCAGCCCCAGCATTTT	CASTSQQGSNQPQHF
NA	TRBV2	medium-sized	TRBJ1-6	TGTGCCAGCAGGGCGGGCCCTAATAATTCACCCCTCCACTTT	CASRAGPNNSPLHF
TRBD1	TRBV4-1	NA	TRBJ1-1	TGCGCCAGCAGCCGGGGACAGGGACCGAACACTGAAGCTTTCTTT	CASSRGQGPNTEAFF
TRBD1	TRBV7-9	NA	TRBJ1-2	TGTGCCAGCAGTCCATCAAACCGGGGACAGCAAAACTATGGCTACACCTTC	CASSPSNRGQQNYGYTF
NA	TRBV19	NA	TRBJ1-5	TGTGCCAGTACCGATATCGGGGGTATCAGTCAGCCCCAGCATTTT	CASTDIGGISQPQHF
TRBD2	TRBV2	NA	TRBJ2-5	TGTGCCAGCAGTCGACTAGCGGGGGTTGGACAAGAGACCCAGTACTTC	CASSRLAGVGQETQYF
NA	TRBV7-6	NA	TRBJ1-2	TGTGCCAGCAGCTTTAACCCCAGTTCCTATGGCTACACCTTC	CASSFNPSSYGYTF
NA	TRBV13	NA	TRBJ2-3	TGTGCCAGCAGCTTAGAAATTAGCGGCCATAGCACAGATACGCAGTATTTT	CASSLEISGHSTDTQYF
NA	TRBV4-2	NA	TRBJ1-3	TGTGCCAGCAGTCCTAGCCTGTTAGGGCCGCTAAACACCATATATTTT	CASSPSLLGPLNTIYF
TRBD1	TRBV10-3	NA	TRBJ2-7	TGTGCCATCAGTGCACCGGGACAGGGGAGCTACGAGCAGTACTTC	CAISAPGQGSYEQYF
NA	TRBV7-8	NA	TRBJ1-5	TGTGCCAGCAGCCGTGAGGGGGAATATAGCAATCAGCCCCAGCATTTT	CASSREGEYSNQPQHF
NA	TRBV14	NA	TRBJ2-7	TGTGCCAGCAGCCAAGTGACATACTACGAGCAGTACTTC	CASSQVTYYEQYF
TRBD1	TRBV5-3	NA	TRBJ1-1	TGTGCCAGAAGCCCGGGACAGGCAAAGAATACTGAAGCTTTCTTT	CARSPGQAKNTEAFF
TRBD1	TRBV3-1/TRBV3-2	NA	TRBJ1-4	TGTGCCAGCTCCCGGGGACAGGGGGGTGAAAAACTGTTTTTT	CASSRGQGGEKLFF
NA	TRBV4-3	NA	TRBJ2-3	TGCGCCAGCAGCCAAGATCGCGGGCCCACAGATACGCAGTATTTT	CASSQDRGPTDTQYF
NA	TRBV7-9	NA	TRBJ2-6	TGTGCAAACGGTGTGCTCTCTGGGGCCAACGTCCTGACTTTC	CANGVLSGANVLTF
TRBD1	TRBV9	few	TRBJ1-4	TGTGCCAGCAGCAGGCGGGGGGGACAGGCTGAAAAACTGTTTTTT	CASSRRGGQAEKLFF
NA	TRBV2	many	TRBJ1-5	TGTGCCAGCACTGGCCCAGGGTATGGCAATCAGCCCCAGCATTTT	CASTGPGYGNQPQHF
TRBD1	TRBV7-2	NA	TRBJ2-3	TGTGCCAGCAGCTCAGGGACAGGGTTGGATACGCAGTATTTT	CASSSGTGLDTQYF